Detailed here is one T cell receptor beta chain. These data originate in a study of blood T cell repertoires in COVID-19. Study-level background: Samples of COVID-19 (acute and convalescent) were obtained from the United States, Italy and Spain. Sources were T cells, B-cell-depleted T cells, or PBMCs; the material itself was cDNA or gDNA.

As originally analysed: From reference gene primer amplification, estimates of nucleated cell counts were derived. Libraries were prepared by immunoSEQ multiplex PCR; TCRdb keeps only in-frame clonotypes and omits some of them. V and J calls and clone size are given by that table; D and trimming were obtained from the DNA. The repertoire holds under 250,000 clones, with roughly 80% as singletons. Unmatched junction bases numbered 2, after V lost 0 bases and J lost 6 bases. The CDR3 is 16 amino acids. Germline V gives CDR1 WSHSY, CDR2 SAAADI. What was sequenced was peripheral blood. V gene TRBV10-2 combines with J gene TRBJ2-3; 14 bases align to TRBD2. The sequence derives from a woman aged 35 to 49 with active or convalescent COVID-19. The CDR3 DNA reads TGCGCCAGCAGTGAGTCGACTAGCGGGAGGGGGGATACGCAGTATTTT. Amino acid sequence: CASSESTSGRGDTQYF.